Here is one T cell receptor (beta chain) with its context. This entry belongs to a study of early T cells in non-severe SARS-CoV-2 infection. TCRdb called the 5' RACE reads again in MiXCR, with one record for every CDR3 protein. The repertoire holds 70,000 to 85,000 distinct CDR3 sequences, 12% seen once, with over 2.5% in the top ten. Sample: whole blood. The source of this sequence is an adult who was a healthcare worker with PCR-confirmed SARS-CoV-2 infection or an uninfected control (not recorded which).

The CDR3 spells CASSLQGRKETQYF. The CDR3 bases are TGCGCCAGCAGCTTACAGGGTCGCAAGGAGACCCAGTACTTC. The V call is TRBV5-1, the J call TRBJ2-5; tentatively, D is TRBD1 (6 bases). V was trimmed by 2 bases and J by 5 bases, leaving 13 bases between them. This CDR3 is 14 amino acids long. The germline CDR1 and CDR2 sequences are SGHRS and YFSETQ.